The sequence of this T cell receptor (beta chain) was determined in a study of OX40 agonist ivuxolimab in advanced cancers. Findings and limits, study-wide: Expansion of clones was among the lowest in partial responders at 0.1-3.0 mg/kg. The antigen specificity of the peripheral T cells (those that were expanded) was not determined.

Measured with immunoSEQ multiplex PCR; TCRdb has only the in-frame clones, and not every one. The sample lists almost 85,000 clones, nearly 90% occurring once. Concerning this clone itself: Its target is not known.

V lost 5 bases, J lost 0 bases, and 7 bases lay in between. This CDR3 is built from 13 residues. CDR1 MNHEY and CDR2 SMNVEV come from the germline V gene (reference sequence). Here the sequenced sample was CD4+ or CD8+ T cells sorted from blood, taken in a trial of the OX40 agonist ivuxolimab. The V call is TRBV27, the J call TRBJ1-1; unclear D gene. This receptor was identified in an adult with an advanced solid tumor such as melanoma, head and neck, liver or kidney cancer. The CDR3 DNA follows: TGTGCCAGCAGTAGGCTGGTGAACACTGAAGCTTTCTTT. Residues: CASSRLVNTEAFF.